This TCR beta chain was identified in a study of CXCR3-negative and CXCR3-positive naive CD8 T cells. The wider study: About 140 million TRB reads were obtained overall (about 1.5 +/- 0.3 million per library).

From germline, CDR1 is DFQATT and CDR2 SNEGSKA (reference sequence). The CDR3 totals 18 residues. Of note for this clonotype: What it binds is unknown.

Carrying UMI labels, the TRB cDNA libraries were prepared through 5' RACE. TCRdb reworked the 5' RACE reads into one entry per CDR3 protein, no DNA. Its clone listing holds over 35,000 distinct CDR3 sequences. General study points: Memory cells diverged, while naive CXCR3-positive and CXCR3-negative cells had similar TRBV-TRBJ usage.

The TCR was taken from a human donor in good health. Some clones in this sample may be carry-over from other donors' samples. The sequenced sample was memory CD8+ T cells from blood. The V call is TRBV20-1, the J call TRBJ2-1; checking the TCRdb D call of TRBD1 is not possible without DNA. The CDR3 protein is CSARTGTGLRSSYNEQFF.